The entry below describes one TCR beta chain. This sample was included in a study of cytomegalovirus exposure and HLA in healthy donors. CDR3 length: 13 residues. Trimming shortened V by 5 bases and J by 8 bases, and 14 bases separated the two germline ends. In germline, CDR1 is LNHNV, CDR2 YYDKDF (reference sequence). A multiplex PCR was run with 60 Vbeta primers and 13 Jbeta primers. The method was immunoSEQ multiplex PCR; TCRdb's version includes in-frame clones alone and lacks a portion of them. The repertoire holds about 190,000 clones, roughly four fifths seen once, with about 2.2% in the top ten.

The rearrangement uses TRBV15 and TRBJ2-3; D unclear. The sequence came from a woman aged 30 to 39 in good health and CMV-seronegative. Sequencing used PBMCs. The CDR3, as DNA: TGTGCCACCAGCGTTCCCCCACGAGGTACGCAGTATTTT. This encodes CATSVPPRGTQYF.